The 32 T cell receptor beta chains listed next were all sequenced from one sample in a study of T cells in Graves' hyperthyroidism and ophthalmopathy. Template material for amplifying TCR beta CDR3 regions consisted of RNA transcripts. RT-PCR in the first round (using the HTBI primer set) targeted the TCR CDR3. TCRdb used MiXCR to reprocess the multiplex PCR reads, holding one entry per CDR3 protein. The sample holds about 350,000 distinct CDR3 sequences, approximately 14% seen once. Source material: blood. The receptors here all came from a woman in her 40s with Graves' ophthalmopathy.

This clonotype was seen more than once but under ten times. The J gene is TRBJ2-3, the V gene TRBV11-2; TRBD1 might be the D (5 bases). The germline V gene encodes CDR1 SGHAT and CDR2 FQNNGV. The CDR3 extends over 14 amino acids. Trimming took off 1 base at V and 2 bases at J, with 7 bases between the two ends. CDR3 sequence (DNA): TGTGCCAGCAGCTTAGGACAGTTCACAGATACGCAGTATTTT. Protein product: CASSLGQFTDTQYF.

The chain combines TRBV15 with TRBJ2-1; no firm D call. The length of the CDR3 is 14 residues. The ends were cut back, 0 bases at V and 7 bases at J, with 10 bases in the middle. Germline V gene lookup returns CDR1 LNHNV and CDR2 YYDKDF (reference sequence). The CDR3 DNA reads as TGTGCCACCAGCAGAGAGGTACAGTCAAATGAGCAGTTCTTC. It codes for CATSREVQSNEQFF.

This clonotype appeared a few times. This could be a read error, since a much larger clone is one nucleotide away. The V gene is TRBV12-3 or TRBV12-4, the J gene TRBJ1-6; D not resolved. The V and J ends lost 8 bases and 6 bases respectively, with 14 bases between them. This CDR3 spans 14 amino acids. The CDR3 is CASGPAQSNSPLHF. The CDR3 bases are TGTGCCAGCGGCCCCGCCCAGTCTAATTCACCCCTCCACTTT.

This clonotype was recorded a few times. The chain is built from TRBV7-8 and TRBJ1-3, with a possible D match to TRBD1 (6 bases). The CDR3 has 14 residues. The ends were cut back, 1 base at V and 8 bases at J, with 12 bases in the middle. Germline-derived CDR1 and CDR2 are SGHVS and FQNEAQ. CDR3 region: CASSLGWGADTIYF. The CDR3 coding sequence is TGTGCCAGCAGCTTAGGGTGGGGGGCGGACACCATATATTTT.

This clonotype was picked up one time. CDR3 DNA sequence: TGCGCCAGCAGCTTTGCCGGGACGGAGCACAATGAGCAGTTCTTC. It yields the protein CASSFAGTEHNEQFF. The chain combines TRBV5-1 with TRBJ2-1; D may correspond to TRBD1 or TRBD2 (5 bases each). CDR3 length: 15 amino acids. The germline V gene encodes CDR1 SGHRS and CDR2 YFSETQ. Trimming removed 2 bases at V and 5 bases at J, with 14 bases between. The complete variable domain, with remaining parts taken from reference TRBV5-1 and TRBJ2-1, reads KAGVTQTPRYLIKTRGQQVTLSCSPISGHRSVSWYQQTPGQGLQFLFEYFSETQRNKGNFPGRFSGRQFSNSRSEMNVSTLELGDSALYLCASSFAGTEHNEQFFGPGTRLTVL.

At least ten counts were recorded for this clonotype. The J gene is TRBJ2-5, the V gene TRBV12-3 or TRBV12-4; 11 nucleotides agree with TRBD2. V shed 4 bases, J shed 2 bases, and the junction held 6 bases outside the gene matches. CDR3 size: 16 residues. DNA of the CDR3: TGTGCCAGCAGTTCCCGCGGGACTAGCGGACAAGAGACCCAGTACTTC. It encodes CASSSRGTSGQETQYF.

This clonotype was detected a few times. The rearrangement joins TRBV3-1 to TRBJ1-3; D is undetermined. The V and J ends lost 6 bases and 0 bases respectively, with 12 bases between them. The CDR3 is made up of 15 amino acids. Germline V gene lookup returns CDR1 LGHDT and CDR2 YNNKEL (reference sequence). Here the CDR3 DNA reads TGTGCCAGCAGTGCCTGGGGTATCTCTGGAAACACCATATATTTT. It translates to CASSAWGISGNTIYF.

Many counts were recorded for this clonotype. This chain connects TRBV15 to TRBJ1-5; D not certain. This CDR3 region has 15 residues. Germline lookup yields CDR1 LNHNV and CDR2 YYDKDF (reference sequence). The ends were cut back, 0 bases at V and 6 bases at J, with 12 bases in the middle. The DNA for the CDR3 is TGTGCCACCAGCAGAGATCTTAGTTCCGGTCAGCCCCAGCATTTT. It translates to CATSRDLSSGQPQHF.

The table lists this clonotype with many counts. The chain uses TRBV10-3 and TRBJ2-7, with D unresolved. CDR1 is ENHRY and CDR2 is SYGVKD in the germline V gene. V was trimmed by 2 bases and J by 3 bases, leaving 11 bases between them. The CDR3 is made up of 14 amino acids. As DNA, the CDR3 is TGTGCCATCAGTGAGCCGATTGGAGACTACGAGCAGTACTTC. It translates to CAISEPIGDYEQYF.

This clonotype was observed many times. V and J are TRBV5-6 and TRBJ1-2; D call uncertain. CDR3 length: 17 residues. Germline assignment: CDR1 SGHDT and CDR2 YYEEEE. V was shortened by 4 bases and J by 2 bases, with 21 bases between the two germline ends. For the CDR3, the DNA is TGTGCCAGCAGCCCCCTTCGCCCAGTGGGTCGGAACTATGGCTACACCTTC. Translated, it gives CASSPLRPVGRNYGYTF. Filled out from reference TRBV5-6 and TRBJ1-2, the complete variable domain reads DAGVTQSPTHLIKTRGQQVTLRCSPKSGHDTVSWYQQALGQGPQFIFQYYEEEERQRGNFPDRFSGHQFPNYSSELNVNALLLGDSALYLCASSPLRPVGRNYGYTFGSGTRLTVV.

The chain carries TRBV29-1 and TRBJ1-2; no reliable D call. Between the trimmed V and J ends, which lost 4 bases and 0 bases, there was a span of 12 bases. CDR3 length: 14 residues. Germline V lookup: CDR1 SQVTM, CDR2 ANQGSEA. The CDR3 is CSVVDGRTNYGYTF. The DNA of the CDR3 is TGCAGCGTTGTGGACGGCAGAACTAACTATGGCTACACCTTC.

The V and J genes are TRBV3-1 and TRBJ1-1, with D possibly being TRBD1 (6 bases). V was shortened by 5 bases and J by 10 bases, with 20 bases between the two germline ends. The CDR3 spans 14 residues. Germline CDR1 is LGHDT and CDR2 is YNNKEL (reference sequence). The CDR3 sequence: CASSLSDRNGGAFF. For the CDR3, the DNA is TGTGCCAGCAGCTTGAGCGACAGGAACGGGGGAGCTTTCTTT.

This chain connects TRBV20-1 to TRBJ1-1, with 11 bases lining up with TRBD1. The CDR3 has 13 residues. Germline CDR1 is DFQATT and CDR2 is SNEGSKA (reference sequence). J was trimmed by 5 bases and V by 5 bases; bases with no gene match: 4. CDR3 sequence reads: CSAPRDRGTEAFF. CDR3 bases: TGCAGTGCTCCCCGGGACAGGGGGACTGAAGCTTTCTTT.

This sequence joins TRBV4-1 and TRBJ1-4; D is unresolved. Germline CDR1 MGHRA, CDR2 YSYEKL. The CDR3 consists of 12 residues. V was shortened by 0 bases and J by 8 bases, with 4 bases between the two germline ends. CDR3 DNA: TGCGCCAGCAGCCAAGATTCAGAAAAACTGTTTTTT. Translating it yields CASSQDSEKLFF.

This clonotype was picked up many times. This chain connects TRBV2 to TRBJ1-1; no clear D. Germline lookup yields CDR1 SNHLY and CDR2 FYNNEI. V was clipped by 4 bases and J by 0 bases, with 6 bases between them. The CDR3 totals 13 residues. For the CDR3, the DNA is TGTGCCAGCAGTGCCGTACTGAACACTGAAGCTTTCTTT. Protein product: CASSAVLNTEAFF.

A few counts support this clonotype. The genes are TRBV6-1 and TRBJ2-3; TRBD1 agrees at 10 bases. This CDR3 spans 18 amino acids. Trimming took 5 bases from V and 1 from J; bases not matched to a gene: 12. Looked up from germline, CDR1 is MNHNS and CDR2 is SASEGT. DNA of the CDR3: TGTGCCAGCAGTCATAAAGGACAGGGGGTTGCGGGCACAGATACGCAGTATTTT. This gives the protein CASSHKGQGVAGTDTQYF.

This clonotype was seen ten or more times. The chain couples TRBV12-3 or TRBV12-4 to TRBJ2-3; 7 bases map to TRBD1. With 5 bases clipped from V and 2 bases from J, the junction kept 7 bases outside the gene matches. The CDR3 loop spans 15 amino acids. The CDR3 DNA reads TGTGCCAGCAGTCTAAGACAGGGCTACACAGATACGCAGTATTTT. This encodes CASSLRQGYTDTQYF.

This clonotype was detected only a few times. The genes are TRBV3-1 and TRBJ1-1; D call uncertain. Trimming stripped 0 bases from V and 11 bases from J, with 13 bases between. The CDR3 sequence is 13 residues long. Germline V CDR1 and CDR2: LGHDT, YNNKEL (reference sequence). The CDR3 DNA is TGTGCCAGCAGCCAAGAGTCTTTTTCGATTGCTTTCTTT. This gives the protein CASSQESFSIAFF.

CDR3 coding DNA: TGTGCCAGCAGTGATTTTCGAGGGGTGATTAGGGAGCCCCAGCATTTT. Its protein is CASSDFRGVIREPQHF. The rearrangement joins TRBV2 to TRBJ1-5, with D possibly TRBD1 on 5 matching bases. Deletions cut 3 bases from V and 8 bases from J, with 20 bases between. In germline, CDR1 is SNHLY, CDR2 FYNNEI. This CDR3 region has 16 residues.

This clonotype came up many times. The rearrangement joins TRBV27 to TRBJ1-2; D might be TRBD1 (6 bases). Trimming stripped 5 bases from V and 5 bases from J, with 18 bases between. CDR3 length: 15 amino acids. Germline V gene sequence: CDR1 MNHEY, CDR2 SMNVEV (reference sequence). CDR3 nucleotides: TGTGCCAGCAGTCCCCGAAGGGACAAGGAATATGGCTACACCTTC. Its translation is CASSPRRDKEYGYTF.

V usage is TRBV5-1 and J usage is TRBJ2-2; TRBD2 is a possible D gene (6 bases). Germline loops: CDR1 SGHRS, CDR2 YFSETQ. CDR3 length equals 14 residues. V was pared by 0 bases and J by 8 bases, with 11 bases between. The CDR3 is CASSLGGLGGELFF. The CDR3 nucleotides read TGCGCCAGCAGCTTGGGGGGACTTGGAGGGGAGCTGTTTTTT.

This rearrangement joins TRBV13 to TRBJ2-7; the D is unclear. This CDR3 contains 15 residues. Between the trimmed V and J ends, which lost 2 bases and 3 bases, there was a span of 14 bases. CDR1 and CDR2 (germline): PRHDT, FYEKMQ (reference sequence). The CDR3 region is CASSLLAPGSYEQYF. The CDR3 DNA sequence: TGTGCCAGCAGCTTATTAGCCCCTGGAAGCTACGAGCAGTACTTC. Full variable domain (outside the CDR3, taken from reference TRBV13 and TRBJ2-7): AAGVIQSPRHLIKEKRETATLKCYPIPRHDTVYWYQQGPGQDPQFLISFYEKMQSDKGSIPDRFSAQQFSDYHSELNMSSLELGDSALYFCASSLLAPGSYEQYFGPGTRLTVT.

V usage is TRBV19 and J usage is TRBJ1-5; perhaps TRBD1 as D (6 bases). Trimming cost V 7 bases and J 2 bases, with 12 bases left between them. The CDR3 is 14 residues long. In germline, CDR1 is LNHDA, CDR2 SQIVND (reference sequence). DNA of the CDR3: TGTGCCAGTAAGAGCCGGACAGGCAATCAGCCCCAGCATTTT. Translating it yields CASKSRTGNQPQHF. Variable domain in full (rest from reference TRBV19 and TRBJ1-5): DGGITQSPKYLFRKEGQNVTLSCEQNLNHDAMYWYRQDPGQGLRLIYYSQIVNDFQKGDIAEGYSVSREKKESFPLTVTSAQKNPTAFYLCASKSRTGNQPQHFGDGTRLSIL.

This chain joins TRBV5-1 and TRBJ2-3; 7 nucleotides line up with TRBD1. CDR1 and CDR2 from the germline V gene are SGHRS and YFSETQ. V lost 4 bases to trimming and J lost 7 bases; unmatched junction nucleotides: 18. The length of the CDR3 is 17 residues. The CDR3 coding sequence is TGCGCCAGCAGCCGACGACCGACGGGGACAGACGCCCATACGCAGTATTTT. Translated: CASSRRPTGTDAHTQYF.

This clonotype was seen only a few times. This chain uses TRBV5-1 with TRBJ1-3; 9 bases align to TRBD1. This CDR3 spans 20 amino acids. V was pared by 7 bases and J by 0 bases, with 20 bases of the junction left unmatched. Germline CDR1 reads SGHRS; CDR2 reads YFSETQ. CDR3 coding DNA: TGCGCCAGCCCTCCCCAGGCGGACAGGGGAAGGGGGATCTCTGGAAACACCATATATTTT. Protein: CASPPQADRGRGISGNTIYF.

This clonotype was observed a handful of times. The CDR3 nucleotides are TGTGCCAGTAGTAGTAGGGACAGGGGTCGGGGAAACATTCAGTACTTC. Translating it yields CASSSRDRGRGNIQYF. The genes are TRBV19 and TRBJ2-4; 10 bases map to TRBD1. CDR3 length: 16 amino acids. The V gene's germline CDR1 is LNHDA and CDR2 SQIVND (reference sequence). J lost 6 bases, V lost 4 bases, and 9 bases had no gene match.

This chain links TRBV6-1 with TRBJ2-2; 13 positions agree with TRBD2. Looked up from germline, CDR1 is MNHNS and CDR2 is SASEGT. The CDR3 is 16 amino acids. Trimming at V came to 5 bases and at J to 4 bases, leaving 4 bases not matched to a gene. The CDR3 loop reads CASSLTSGRGTGELFF. For the CDR3, the DNA is TGTGCCAGCAGTTTAACTAGCGGGAGGGGCACCGGGGAGCTGTTTTTT.

This clonotype was counted at least ten times. The chain has TRBV7-9 and TRBJ2-2, with D tentatively TRBD2 (6 bases). The CDR3 has 15 amino acids. Trimming stripped 5 bases from V and 0 bases from J, with 10 bases between. Germline V lookup: CDR1 SEHNR, CDR2 FQNEAQ (reference sequence). The CDR3 loop reads CASSPRGTNTGELFF. As DNA, the CDR3 is TGTGCCAGCAGCCCCCGGGGGACGAACACCGGGGAGCTGTTTTTT.

At least ten counts were recorded for this clonotype. This chain links TRBV7-9 with TRBJ1-1; unclear D gene. CDR3 size: 13 residues. Trimming left V 3 bases short and J 0 bases short, with 5 bases between. Looked up from germline, CDR1 is SEHNR and CDR2 is FQNEAQ (reference sequence). The CDR3 loop is CASSFKVNTEAFF. The CDR3 nucleotides read TGTGCCAGCAGCTTCAAGGTGAACACTGAAGCTTTCTTT.

Ten or more counts support this clonotype. This chain joins TRBV2 and TRBJ1-2; no clear D. The CDR3 has 14 residues. V gave up 1 base and J gave up 2 bases, with 8 bases separating them. Germline CDR1 reads SNHLY; CDR2 reads FYNNEI. The CDR3 is CASSEGRINYGYTF. The DNA of the CDR3 is TGTGCCAGCAGTGAAGGCCGTATCAACTATGGCTACACCTTC.

This clonotype was observed a handful of times. The chain couples TRBV4-1 to TRBJ2-3; 12 nucleotides agree with TRBD2. The germline CDR1 and CDR2 sequences are MGHRA and YSYEKL. The trim removed 1 base at V and 6 bases at J, leaving 8 bases unmatched. The CDR3 is 17 amino acids. Written as DNA, the CDR3 is TGCGCCAGCAGCCAAGGAGGTCTAGCGGGAGGGTGGGATACGCAGTATTTT. Translated, it gives CASSQGGLAGGWDTQYF.

This clonotype has just a few counts. This chain links TRBV7-9 with TRBJ1-3; a weak D match, TRBD1 (5 bases). The CDR3 is made up of 14 amino acids. V was trimmed by 5 bases and J by 4 bases, leaving 12 bases between them. The germline V gene encodes CDR1 SEHNR and CDR2 FQNEAQ (reference sequence). CDR3 residues: CASSPRGIGNTIYF. CDR3 in DNA: TGTGCCAGCAGCCCCCGGGGCATCGGAAACACCATATATTTT.